The 7 T cell receptor beta chains presented below share a single source sample, sequenced in a study of cytomegalovirus exposure and HLA in healthy donors. PCR amplification relied on 60 Vbeta primers (plus 13 Jbeta primers). The assay was immunoSEQ multiplex PCR, and TCRdb's table has in-frame clones only and misses some. The sample holds about 160,000 clones, 75% to 90% seen once. Sequencing input: PBMCs. Receptors were obtained from a man aged 25-45 years in good health and CMV-seronegative.

This chain uses TRBV2 with TRBJ1-1; tentatively, D is TRBD1 (5 bases). This CDR3 comprises 15 residues. Germline CDR1 SNHLY, CDR2 FYNNEI. V lost 0 bases, J lost 1 base, and 9 bases lay in between. In DNA form, the CDR3 reads TGTGCCAGCAGTGAAGCGCGGGGGTCGAACACTGAAGCTTTCTTT. Translating gives CASSEARGSNTEAFF.

The chain is built from TRBV30 and TRBJ1-2, with 7 bases matching TRBD1. Trimming at V came to 2 bases and at J to 7 bases, leaving 4 bases not matched to a gene. This CDR3 spans 12 amino acids. CDR1 and CDR2 (germline): GTSNPN, SVGIG (reference sequence). The CDR3 DNA follows: TGTGCCTGGAGTTCAGGGGGTGCTGGCTACACCTTC. Its protein is CAWSSGGAGYTF.

As regards this clone: One end of the junction is discordant with germline, which a read error may explain. This rearrangement joins TRBV29-1 to TRBJ1-1, with TRBD1 matching over 7 bases. The CDR3 consists of 13 residues. Germline V gene sequence: CDR1 SQVTM, CDR2 ANQGSEA. This chain's CDR3 is CSVRGQFRTEVFF. CDR3 in DNA: TGCAGCGTTAGGGGACAGTTTAGGACTGAAGTTTTCTTT. Full variable domain (missing parts from reference TRBV29-1 and TRBJ1-1): SAVISQKPSRDICQRGTSLTIQCQVDSQVTMMFWYRQQPGQSLTLIATANQGSEATYESGFVIDKFPISRPNLTFSTLTVSNMSPEDSSIYLCSVRGQFRTEVFFGQGTRLTVV.

The V gene is TRBV7-9, the J gene TRBJ1-2, with D maybe TRBD1 (5 bases). This CDR3 contains 14 residues. V dropped 1 base and J dropped 2 bases, with 8 bases sitting between them. CDR1 is SEHNR, CDR2 FQNEAQ, per germline (reference sequence). In DNA, the CDR3 is TGTGCCAGCAGCTTAGTTCCAGGGAACTATGGCTACACCTTC. Amino acids: CASSLVPGNYGYTF.

This rearrangement joins TRBV7-9 to TRBJ2-2; D is perhaps TRBD1 (6 bases). V gave up 2 bases and J gave up 0 bases, with 7 bases separating them. The germline CDR1 and CDR2 sequences are SEHNR and FQNEAQ (reference sequence). This CDR3 has 15 residues. CDR3 nucleotide sequence: TGTGCCAGCAGCTTAAACAGGGCGAACACCGGGGAGCTGTTTTTT. It specifies CASSLNRANTGELFF.

The chain carries TRBV7-9 and TRBJ1-2, with D perhaps matching TRBD1 (6 bases). Trimming pared 7 bases from V and 2 bases from J, leaving 14 bases between. The CDR3 runs 14 residues. In germline, CDR1 is SEHNR, CDR2 FQNEAQ (reference sequence). CDR3 residues: CASTGTLRNYGYTF. The CDR3 bases are TGTGCCAGCACCGGGACACTACGCAACTATGGCTACACCTTC. The whole variable domain, filled in from reference TRBV7-9 and TRBJ1-2, reads DTGVSQNPRHKITKRGQNVTFRCDPISEHNRLYWYRQTLGQGPEFLTYFQNEAQLEKSRLLSDRFSAERPKGSFSTLEIQRTEQGDSAMYLCASTGTLRNYGYTFGSGTRLTVV.

The CDR3 DNA sequence: TGCGCCAGCAGCTTGCAGGGGACAATCTATGGCTACACCTTC. This sequence encodes CASSLQGTIYGYTF. The chain recombines TRBV5-1 with TRBJ1-2; D is possibly TRBD1 (6 bases). This CDR3 comprises 14 residues. The germline V gene has CDR1 SGHRS and CDR2 YFSETQ. V lost 1 base and J lost 4, with 11 bases in between. The full variable domain, completed using reference TRBV5-1 and TRBJ1-2, is KAGVTQTPRYLIKTRGQQVTLSCSPISGHRSVSWYQQTPGQGLQFLFEYFSETQRNKGNFPGRFSGRQFSNSRSEMNVSTLELGDSALYLCASSLQGTIYGYTFGSGTRLTVV.